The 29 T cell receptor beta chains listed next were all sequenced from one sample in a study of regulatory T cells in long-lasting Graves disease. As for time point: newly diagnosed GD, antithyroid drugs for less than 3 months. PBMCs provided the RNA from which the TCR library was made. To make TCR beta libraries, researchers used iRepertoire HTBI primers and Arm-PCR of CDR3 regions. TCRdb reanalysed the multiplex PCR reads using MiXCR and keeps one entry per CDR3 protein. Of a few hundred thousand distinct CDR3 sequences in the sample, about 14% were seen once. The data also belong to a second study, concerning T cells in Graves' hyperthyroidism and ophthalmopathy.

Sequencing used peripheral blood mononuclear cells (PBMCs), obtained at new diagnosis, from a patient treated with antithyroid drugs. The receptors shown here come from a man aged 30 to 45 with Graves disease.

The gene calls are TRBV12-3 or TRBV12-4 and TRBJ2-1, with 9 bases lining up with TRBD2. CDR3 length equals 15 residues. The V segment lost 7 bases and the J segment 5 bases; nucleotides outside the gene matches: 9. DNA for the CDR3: TGTGCCAGCACTCGGCTAGCGGGGTATGACAATGAGCAGTTCTTC. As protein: CASTRLAGYDNEQFF.

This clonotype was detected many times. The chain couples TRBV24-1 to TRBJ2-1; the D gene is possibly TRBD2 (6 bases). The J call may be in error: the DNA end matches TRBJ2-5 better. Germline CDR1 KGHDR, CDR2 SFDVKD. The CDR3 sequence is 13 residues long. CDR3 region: CATSVGGGETQYF. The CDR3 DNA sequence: TGTGCCACCAGTGTTGGGGGAGGAGAGACCCAGTACTTC.

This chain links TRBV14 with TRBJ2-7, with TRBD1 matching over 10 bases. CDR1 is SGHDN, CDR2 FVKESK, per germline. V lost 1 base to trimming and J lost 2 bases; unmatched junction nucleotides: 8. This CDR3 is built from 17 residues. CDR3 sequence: CASSQVGWGQGTYEQYF. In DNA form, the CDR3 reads TGTGCCAGCAGCCAAGTCGGGTGGGGACAGGGGACCTACGAGCAGTACTTC.

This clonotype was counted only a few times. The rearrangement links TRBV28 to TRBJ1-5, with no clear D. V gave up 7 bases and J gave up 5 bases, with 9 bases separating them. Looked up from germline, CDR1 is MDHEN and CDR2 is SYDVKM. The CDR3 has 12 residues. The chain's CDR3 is CASTKQYQPQHF. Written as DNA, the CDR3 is TGTGCCAGCACCAAACAGTATCAGCCCCAGCATTTT.

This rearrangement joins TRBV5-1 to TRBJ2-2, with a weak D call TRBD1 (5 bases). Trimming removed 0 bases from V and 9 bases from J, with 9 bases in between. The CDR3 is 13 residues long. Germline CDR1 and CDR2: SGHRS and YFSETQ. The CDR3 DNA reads TGCGCCAGCAGCTTGGCAGGGAATAGGGAGCTGTTTTTT. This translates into CASSLAGNRELFF. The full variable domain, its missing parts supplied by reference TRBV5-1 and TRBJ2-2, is KAGVTQTPRYLIKTRGQQVTLSCSPISGHRSVSWYQQTPGQGLQFLFEYFSETQRNKGNFPGRFSGRQFSNSRSEMNVSTLELGDSALYLCASSLAGNRELFFGEGSRLTVL.

CDR3 in amino acids: CASRLGTSGTGELFF. The CDR3 DNA reads as TGCGCCAGCCGACTAGGGACTAGCGGGACCGGGGAGCTGTTTTTT. This chain connects TRBV5-1 to TRBJ2-2, with 12 bases identical to TRBD2. The germline V gene has CDR1 SGHRS and CDR2 YFSETQ. With V trimmed by 7 bases and J by 5 bases, 6 bases remained unmatched. CDR3 length equals 15 residues.

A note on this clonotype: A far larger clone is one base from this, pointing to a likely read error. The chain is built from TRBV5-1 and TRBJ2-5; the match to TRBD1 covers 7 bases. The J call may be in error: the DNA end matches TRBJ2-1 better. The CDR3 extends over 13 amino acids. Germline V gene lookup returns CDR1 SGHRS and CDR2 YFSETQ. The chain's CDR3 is CASSQGQMYEQFF. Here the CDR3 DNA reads TGCGCCAGCAGCCAGGGACAGATGTACGAGCAGTTCTTC.

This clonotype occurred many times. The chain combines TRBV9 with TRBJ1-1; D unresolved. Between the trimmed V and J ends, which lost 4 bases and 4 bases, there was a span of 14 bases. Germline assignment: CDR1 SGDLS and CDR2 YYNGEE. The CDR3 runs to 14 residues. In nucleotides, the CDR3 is TGTGCCAGCAGCCGATACGACGGTGGCACTGAAGCTTTCTTT. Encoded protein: CASSRYDGGTEAFF.

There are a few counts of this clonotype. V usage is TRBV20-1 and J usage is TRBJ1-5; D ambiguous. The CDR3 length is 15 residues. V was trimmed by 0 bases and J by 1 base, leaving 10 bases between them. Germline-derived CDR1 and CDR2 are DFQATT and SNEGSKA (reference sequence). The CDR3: CSARDERVSNQPQHF. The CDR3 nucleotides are TGCAGTGCTAGAGATGAGAGGGTGAGCAATCAGCCCCAGCATTTT.

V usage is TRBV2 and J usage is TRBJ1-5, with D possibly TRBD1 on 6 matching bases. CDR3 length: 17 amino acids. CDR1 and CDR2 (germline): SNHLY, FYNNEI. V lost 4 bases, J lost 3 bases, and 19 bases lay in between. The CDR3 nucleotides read TGTGCCAGCAGTGGACAATATACTACAGGGCTCAATCAGCCCCAGCATTTT. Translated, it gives CASSGQYTTGLNQPQHF. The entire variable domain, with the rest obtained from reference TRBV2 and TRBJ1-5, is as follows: EPEVTQTPSHQVTQMGQEVILRCVPISNHLYFYWYRQILGQKVEFLVSFYNNEISEKSEIFDDQFSVERPDGSNFTLKIRSTKLEDSAMYFCASSGQYTTGLNQPQHFGDGTRLSIL.

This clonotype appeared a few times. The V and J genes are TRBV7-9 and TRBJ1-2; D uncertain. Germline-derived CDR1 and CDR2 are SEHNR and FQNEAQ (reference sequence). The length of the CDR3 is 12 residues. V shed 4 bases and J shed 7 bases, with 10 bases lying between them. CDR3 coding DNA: TGTGCCAGCAGCTCACCCCTGCCTGGCTACACCTTC. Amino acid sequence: CASSSPLPGYTF. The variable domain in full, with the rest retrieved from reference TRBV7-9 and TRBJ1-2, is DTGVSQNPRHKITKRGQNVTFRCDPISEHNRLYWYRQTLGQGPEFLTYFQNEAQLEKSRLLSDRFSAERPKGSFSTLEIQRTEQGDSAMYLCASSSPLPGYTFGSGTRLTVV.

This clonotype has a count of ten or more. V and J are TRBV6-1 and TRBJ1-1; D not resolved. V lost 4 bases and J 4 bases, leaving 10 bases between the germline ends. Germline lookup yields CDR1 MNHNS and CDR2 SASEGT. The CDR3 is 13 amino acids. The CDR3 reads CASSGLEITEAFF. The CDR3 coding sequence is TGTGCCAGCAGTGGTCTGGAAATCACTGAAGCTTTCTTT.

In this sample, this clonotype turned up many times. The CDR3 spells CASSLNGGPGTEAFF. The CDR3 coding sequence is TGCGCCAGCAGCTTGAATGGGGGGCCGGGTACTGAAGCTTTCTTT. The chain is built from TRBV5-1 and TRBJ1-1, with TRBD1 as a possible D gene (6 bases). CDR1 SGHRS and CDR2 YFSETQ come from the germline V gene. This CDR3 contains 15 residues. Trimming removed 1 base from V and 5 bases from J, with 15 bases in between.

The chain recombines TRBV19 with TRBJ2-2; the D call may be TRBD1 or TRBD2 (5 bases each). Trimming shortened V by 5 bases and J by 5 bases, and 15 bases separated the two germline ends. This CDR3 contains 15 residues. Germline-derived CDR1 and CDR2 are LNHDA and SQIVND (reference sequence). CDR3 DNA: TGTGCCAGTAGTCCGTCGGGGACGCATACCGGGGAGCTGTTTTTT. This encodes CASSPSGTHTGELFF.

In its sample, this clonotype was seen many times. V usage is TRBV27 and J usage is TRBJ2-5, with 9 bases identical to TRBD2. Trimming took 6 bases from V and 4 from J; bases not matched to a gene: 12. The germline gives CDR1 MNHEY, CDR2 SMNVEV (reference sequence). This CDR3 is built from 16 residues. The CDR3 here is CASSPWGSGSPETQYF. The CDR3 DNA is TGTGCCAGCAGCCCGTGGGGTAGCGGGAGCCCAGAGACCCAGTACTTC.

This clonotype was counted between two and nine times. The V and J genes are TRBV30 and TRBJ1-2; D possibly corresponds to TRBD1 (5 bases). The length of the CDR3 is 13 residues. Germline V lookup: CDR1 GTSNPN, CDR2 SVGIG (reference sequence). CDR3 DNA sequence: TGTGCTACGGAAGGGGATGGATACTATGGCTACACCTTC. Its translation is CATEGDGYYGYTF.

The CDR3 DNA is TGCGCCAGCAGCCCAGGACAGGGACGCACCGGGGAGCTGTTTTTT. This gives the protein CASSPGQGRTGELFF. V gene TRBV5-1 combines with J gene TRBJ2-2, with 8 bases that match TRBD1. This CDR3 region has 15 residues. V shed 4 bases, J shed 4 bases, and the junction held 6 bases outside the gene matches. Germline CDR1 SGHRS, CDR2 YFSETQ.

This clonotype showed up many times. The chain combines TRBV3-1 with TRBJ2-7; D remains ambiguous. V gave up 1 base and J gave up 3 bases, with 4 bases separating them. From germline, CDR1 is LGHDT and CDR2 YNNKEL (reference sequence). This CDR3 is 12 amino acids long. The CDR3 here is CASSQGHYEQYF. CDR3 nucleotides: TGTGCCAGCAGCCAAGGCCACTACGAGCAGTACTTC.

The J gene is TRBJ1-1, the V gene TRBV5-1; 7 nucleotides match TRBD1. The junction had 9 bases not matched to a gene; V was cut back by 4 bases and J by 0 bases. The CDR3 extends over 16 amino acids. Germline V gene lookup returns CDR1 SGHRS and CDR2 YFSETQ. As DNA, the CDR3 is TGCGCCAGCAGCCCCGACAGGGCCCTAATGAACACTGAAGCTTTCTTT. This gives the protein CASSPDRALMNTEAFF.

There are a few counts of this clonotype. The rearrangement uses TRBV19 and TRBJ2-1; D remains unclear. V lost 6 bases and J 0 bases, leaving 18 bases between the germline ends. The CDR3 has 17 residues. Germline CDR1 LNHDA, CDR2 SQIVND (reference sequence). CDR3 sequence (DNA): TGTGCCAGTAGGGCCCCGCGGCCCCGGAACTCCTACAATGAGCAGTTCTTC. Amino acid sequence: CASRAPRPRNSYNEQFF.

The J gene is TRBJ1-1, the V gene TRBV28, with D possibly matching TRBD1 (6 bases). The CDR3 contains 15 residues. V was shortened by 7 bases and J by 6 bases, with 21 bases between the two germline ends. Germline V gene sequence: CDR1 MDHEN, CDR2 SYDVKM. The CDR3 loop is CASIQQGETRPEAFF. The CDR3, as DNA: TGTGCCAGCATACAACAGGGAGAAACGAGGCCTGAAGCTTTCTTT.

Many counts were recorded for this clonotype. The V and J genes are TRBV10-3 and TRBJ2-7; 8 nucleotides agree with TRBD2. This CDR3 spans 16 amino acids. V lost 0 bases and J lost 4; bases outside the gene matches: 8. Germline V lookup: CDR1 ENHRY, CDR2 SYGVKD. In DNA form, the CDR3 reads TGTGCCATCAGTGAGTCTTTAGCGGGATCCGAGTACGAGCAGTACTTC. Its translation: CAISESLAGSEYEQYF.

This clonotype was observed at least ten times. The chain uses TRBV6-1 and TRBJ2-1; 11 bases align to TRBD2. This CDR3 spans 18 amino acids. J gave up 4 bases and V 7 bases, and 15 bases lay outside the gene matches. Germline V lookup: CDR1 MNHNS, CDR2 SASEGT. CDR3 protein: CASTPGLAGRAVYNEQFF. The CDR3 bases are TGTGCCAGCACCCCCGGACTAGCGGGCCGAGCAGTTTACAATGAGCAGTTCTTC.

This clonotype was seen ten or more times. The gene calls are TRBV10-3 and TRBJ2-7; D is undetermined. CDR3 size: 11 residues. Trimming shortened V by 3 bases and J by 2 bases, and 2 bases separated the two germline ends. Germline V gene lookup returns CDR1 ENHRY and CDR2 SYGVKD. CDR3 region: CAISDTYEQYF. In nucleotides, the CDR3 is TGTGCCATCAGTGACACCTACGAGCAGTACTTC.

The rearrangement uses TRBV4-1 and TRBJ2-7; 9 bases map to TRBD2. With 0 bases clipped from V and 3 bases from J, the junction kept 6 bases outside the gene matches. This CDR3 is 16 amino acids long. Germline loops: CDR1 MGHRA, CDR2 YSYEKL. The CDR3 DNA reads TGCGCCAGCAGCCAAGATCTGAGCGGGAGGTTCTACGAGCAGTACTTC. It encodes CASSQDLSGRFYEQYF.

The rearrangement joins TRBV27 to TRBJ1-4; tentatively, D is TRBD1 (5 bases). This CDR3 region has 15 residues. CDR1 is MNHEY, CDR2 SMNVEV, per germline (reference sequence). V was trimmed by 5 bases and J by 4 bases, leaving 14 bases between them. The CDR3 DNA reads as TGTGCCAGCAGTATGACCGGGACGTATAATGAAAAACTGTTTTTT. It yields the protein CASSMTGTYNEKLFF.

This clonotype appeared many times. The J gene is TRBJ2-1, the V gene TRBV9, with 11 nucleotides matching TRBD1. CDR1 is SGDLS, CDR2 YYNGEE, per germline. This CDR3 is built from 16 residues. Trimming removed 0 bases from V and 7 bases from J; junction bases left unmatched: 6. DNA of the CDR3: TGTGCCAGCAGCGTAGTCGGGACAGGGGGAAAGAATGAGCAGTTCTTC. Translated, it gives CASSVVGTGGKNEQFF.

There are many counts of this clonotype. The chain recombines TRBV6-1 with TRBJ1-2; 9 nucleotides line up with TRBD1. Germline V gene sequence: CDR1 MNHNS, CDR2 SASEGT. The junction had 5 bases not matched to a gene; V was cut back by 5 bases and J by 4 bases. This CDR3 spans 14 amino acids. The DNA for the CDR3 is TGTGCCAGCAGTATTACGGGACAGGGCTATGGCTACACCTTC. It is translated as CASSITGQGYGYTF.

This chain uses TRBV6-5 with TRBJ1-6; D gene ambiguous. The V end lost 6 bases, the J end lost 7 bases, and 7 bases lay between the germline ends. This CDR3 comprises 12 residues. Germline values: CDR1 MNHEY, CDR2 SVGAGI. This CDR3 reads CASSYGNSPLHF. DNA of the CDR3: TGTGCCAGCAGCTACGGGAATTCACCCCTCCACTTT.